This T cell receptor beta chain stems from a study of T cells in localized non-small cell lung cancer. After removal of 2 bases from V and 4 bases from J, the junction contained 14 bases not matched to a gene. CDR3 length: 18 amino acids. Germline lookup yields CDR1 MNHNS and CDR2 SASEGT. TCRdb's table, derived via immunoSEQ multiplex PCR, lists solely in-frame clones and lacks some. This sample has 35,000 or so clones, with over 70% found just once. The rearrangement uses TRBV6-1 and TRBJ2-3; TRBD2 agrees at 8 bases. The sample was peripheral blood, taken before any cancer treatment. This sequence was found in a woman aged 40-75 years with stage I lung adenocarcinoma. The CDR3 spells CASSEIGGPGGRSDTQYF. The CDR3 bases are TGTGCCAGCAGTGAAATTGGGGGTCCGGGAGGGCGCTCAGATACGCAGTATTTT.